The 2 T cell receptor beta chains reported below all come from one sample, sequenced in a study of T cells in tumors after PD-1 blockade. Assay used: immunoSEQ multiplex PCR; TCRdb lists only in-frame clones, some missing. The sample has 3,500 to 4,500 clones, around 65% seen once. Specimen: tumor tissue, collected before anti-PD-1 treatment. These receptors were taken from a human donor with basal cell carcinoma.

J is TRBJ2-7 and V is TRBV7-8, with D uncertain. Germline CDR1 reads SGHVS; CDR2 reads FQNEAQ. The CDR3 is 12 amino acids. V lost 1 base and J 7 bases, leaving 8 bases between the germline ends. The CDR3 DNA follows: TGTGCCAGCAGCTTAGGGACGCGGGAGCAGTACTTC. The encoded protein is CASSLGTREQYF.

This clone was recorded only once. The rearrangement joins TRBV10-2 to TRBJ2-3; 10 nucleotides align to TRBD2. Germline CDR1 reads WSHSY; CDR2 reads SAAADI. The CDR3 is 16 residues long. V shed 4 bases, J shed 3 bases, and the junction held 7 bases outside the gene matches. The CDR3 reads CASSGASGSMTDTQYF. Written as DNA, the CDR3 is TGCGCCAGCAGTGGCGCTAGCGGGAGTATGACAGATACGCAGTATTTT.